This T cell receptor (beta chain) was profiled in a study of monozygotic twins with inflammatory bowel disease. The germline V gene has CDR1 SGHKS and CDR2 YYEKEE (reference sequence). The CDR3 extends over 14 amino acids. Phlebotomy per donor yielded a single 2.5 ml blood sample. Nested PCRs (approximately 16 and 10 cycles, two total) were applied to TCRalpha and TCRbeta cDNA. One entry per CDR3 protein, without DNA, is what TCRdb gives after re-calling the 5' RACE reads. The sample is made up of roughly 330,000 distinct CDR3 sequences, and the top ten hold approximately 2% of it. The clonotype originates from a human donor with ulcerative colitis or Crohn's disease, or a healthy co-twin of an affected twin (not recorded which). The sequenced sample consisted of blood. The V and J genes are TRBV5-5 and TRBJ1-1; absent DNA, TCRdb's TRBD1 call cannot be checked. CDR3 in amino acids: CASLTGVMNTEAFF.